The clone carrying this T cell receptor (beta chain) was observed many times. Antigen unknown. The data stem from a study of T cells in Graves' hyperthyroidism and ophthalmopathy. This CDR3 region has 12 residues. V lost 8 bases to trimming and J lost 2 bases, with 9 bases between them. Study-level results: Onset of ophthalmopathy came a median 6.5 months after the model predicted it.

TCR beta CDR3 sequences were amplified from RNA transcripts. RT-PCR in the first round (using the HTBI primer set) targeted the TCR CDR3. TCRdb itself ran the multiplex PCR reads through MiXCR, one entry per CDR3 protein. The sample gives 490,000 or so distinct CDR3 sequences, 15% to 20% of which show up once; 25% to 30% is in the top ten. The material sequenced was blood. V is TRBV12-3 or TRBV12-4 and J is TRBJ1-2; D is uncertain. This sequence originates from a woman under 40 with Graves' ophthalmopathy. CDR3 residues: CASSHSNYGYTF. The CDR3 DNA reads as TGTGCCAGCTCACACAGCAACTATGGCTACACCTTC.